This record covers a single TCR beta chain. Authors' methods: Amplification of reference gene primers provided the estimated nucleated cell counts. Assay used: immunoSEQ multiplex PCR; TCRdb lists only in-frame clones, some missing. The DNA was the basis for D and trimming; V, J and clone size are from that table. The table shows some 190,000 clones, with about 81% occurring only once. This record belongs to a study of blood T cell repertoires in COVID-19. Overall study: Samples of COVID-19 (acute and convalescent) were obtained from the United States, Italy and Spain. T cells, B-cell-depleted T cells, or PBMCs provided the cDNA or gDNA that served as material.

The junction had 7 bases not matched to a gene; V was cut back by 5 bases and J by 8 bases. The V gene's germline CDR1 is MDHEN and CDR2 SYDVKM. CDR3 length equals 14 residues. The Seattle patients joined while their infection was active and were tracked longitudinally afterward. This chain connects TRBV28 to TRBJ1-4; 8 bases are a match to TRBD1. Sequencing was carried out using peripheral blood. The clonotype comes from a woman aged 55-69 years with COVID-19, enrolled during active disease. The CDR3 is CASSGQGGQEKLFF. The CDR3 DNA reads as TGTGCCAGCAGTGGACAGGGTGGGCAAGAAAAACTGTTTTTT.